This entry is about one TCR beta chain. These data originate in a study of blood T cell repertoires in COVID-19. The authors' processing: Estimation of nucleated cell counts was performed using reference gene primer amplification. Data came from immunoSEQ multiplex PCR; TCRdb stores just in-frame clones and leaves some out. V, J and clone size derive from that table, while D and trimming were established from the DNA sequence. The sample has roughly 87,000 clones, roughly 70% seen once. Source material: peripheral blood. The clonotype originates from a woman older than 75 with acute or convalescent COVID-19.

This CDR3 is CASSQDSRGYEQYF. CDR3 in DNA: TGCGCCAGCAGCCAAGATTCCAGGGGTTACGAGCAGTACTTC. The V and J genes are TRBV4-3 and TRBJ2-7, with D possibly matching TRBD1 (6 bases). CDR1 is LGHNA and CDR2 is YSLEER in the germline V gene. This CDR3 has 14 residues. V lost 0 bases and J 4 bases, leaving 10 bases between the germline ends.